This T cell receptor beta chain emerged from a study of technical replicates of blood from several donors. Sequencing was performed with immunoSEQ multiplex PCR; in TCRdb, only in-frame clones are kept and a portion is missing. The data show 72,000 or so clones, with about 94% seen just once and about 0.4% held by the top ten. Germline loops: CDR1 GTSNPN, CDR2 SVGIG (reference sequence). This CDR3 region has 13 residues. The germline V and J ends were trimmed by 0 bases and 5 bases, with 10 bases remaining between them. The gene calls are TRBV30 and TRBJ2-5; unclear D gene. The TCR was taken from a human donor in good health. The sequenced sample was T cells isolated from PBMCs. The CDR3 loop is CAWSVEQRETQYF. The CDR3, as DNA: TGTGCCTGGAGTGTAGAGCAACGGGAGACCCAGTACTTC.